This T cell receptor beta chain came from a study of T-cell memory formation after mild COVID-19. Study-wide context: TCR clusters largely stayed donor specific.

Turning to this clonotype: Its matching antigen is unknown.

Broader study findings: Contracting CD4+ clones were located mainly in CM and EM, and CD8+ clones in EMRA. Clones contracting across day 15 to 85 had a balanced CD4/CD8 profile; later expanding clones leaned CD4+.

cDNA libraries for TCR alpha and TCR beta, carrying sample barcodes and UMIs, came from 5'RACE with constant-segment primers. One entry per CDR3 protein, called by TCRdb with MiXCR from the 5' RACE reads. This sample has over 11,000 distinct CDR3 sequences; approximately 19% occur once, and the top ten carry around 49%. The sequencing sample was made of PBMCs or a T cell subset sorted from them (not recorded which). The source is an adult woman who had mild COVID-19 (a few samples of this study predate the infection). Cell type and time point are not known.

CDR3 nucleotide sequence: TGCGCCAGCAGCCAGCGGGGGGGGACAGGGAATGAGCAGTTCTTC. It specifies CASSQRGGTGNEQFF. V usage is TRBV5-1 and J usage is TRBJ2-1, with D maybe TRBD2 (10 bases). This CDR3 region has 15 residues. The germline V and J ends were trimmed by 4 bases and 7 bases, with 18 bases remaining between them. Germline loops: CDR1 SGHRS, CDR2 YFSETQ.